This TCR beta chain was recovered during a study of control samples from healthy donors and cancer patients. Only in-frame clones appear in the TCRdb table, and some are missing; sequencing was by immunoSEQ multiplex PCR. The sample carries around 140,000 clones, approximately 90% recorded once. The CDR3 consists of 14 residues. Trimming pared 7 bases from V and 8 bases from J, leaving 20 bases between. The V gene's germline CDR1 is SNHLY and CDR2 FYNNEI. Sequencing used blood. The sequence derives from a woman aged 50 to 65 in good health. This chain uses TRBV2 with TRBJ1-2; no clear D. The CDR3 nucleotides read TGTGCCAGCAAAGCAGTGAACTATGGTGGCGGCTACACCTTC. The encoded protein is CASKAVNYGGGYTF.